A single sample is the source of the 14 T cell receptor beta chains below, sequenced in a study of regulatory T cells in long-lasting Graves disease. Sample time point: persistent/refractory GD, antithyroid drugs over 5 years with positive TRAb. With RNA extracted from PBMCs as input, the TCR library was made. CDR3 regions were amplified by Arm-PCR using iRepertoire HTBI primers to build TCR beta libraries. TCRdb re-derived calls from the multiplex PCR reads in MiXCR, one entry per CDR3 protein. Altogether approximately 380,000 distinct CDR3 sequences are present, 20% being singletons, with the ten largest covering more than 20%. The material sequenced was peripheral blood mononuclear cells (PBMCs), taken when the disease was refractory, from a patient treated with antithyroid drugs. The receptors shown here come from a female donor with Graves disease.

Only a few counts were recorded for this clonotype. The V gene is TRBV10-3, the J gene TRBJ2-7; TRBD2 might be the D (7 bases). The CDR3 extends over 13 amino acids. Germline V gives CDR1 ENHRY, CDR2 SYGVKD. Trimming took 7 bases from V and 2 from J, leaving 12 bases between them. The CDR3 DNA is TGTGCCATCAAGGGAGGGGGTCCCTACGAGCAGTACTTC. Its translation: CAIKGGGPYEQYF.

This clonotype was found a few times. The chain links TRBV27 to TRBJ2-7; 10 bases are shared with TRBD1. The J segment lost 5 bases and the V segment lost 3 bases, leaving 4 bases of the junction unmatched. Germline CDR1 and CDR2: MNHEY and SMNVEV (reference sequence). This CDR3 spans 14 amino acids. The CDR3 DNA follows: TGTGCCAGCAGTTTCTCGGGACAGGGGAACGAGCAGTACTTC. Encoded protein: CASSFSGQGNEQYF.

The chain is built from TRBV20-1 and TRBJ1-1, with unresolved D. This CDR3 has 13 residues. Trimming took 0 bases from V and 5 from J, leaving 10 bases between them. In germline, CDR1 is DFQATT, CDR2 SNEGSKA (reference sequence). The CDR3 sequence: CSARESPGTEAFF. Written as DNA, the CDR3 is TGCAGTGCTAGAGAATCCCCGGGGACTGAAGCTTTCTTT.

This clonotype occurred many times. This rearrangement joins TRBV27 to TRBJ1-6; D is possibly TRBD1 (5 bases). Germline assignment: CDR1 MNHEY and CDR2 SMNVEV (reference sequence). The CDR3 consists of 14 residues. V was trimmed by 7 bases and J by 4 bases, leaving 11 bases between them. The chain's CDR3 is CASMGGGYNSPLHF. The CDR3 DNA sequence: TGTGCCAGCATGGGGGGAGGATATAATTCACCCCTCCACTTT.

This clonotype has a handful of counts. The J gene is TRBJ2-7, the V gene TRBV5-6; 8 positions agree with TRBD1. Trimming removed 7 bases from V and 1 base from J; junction bases left unmatched: 7. The V gene's germline CDR1 is SGHDT and CDR2 YYEEEE. The CDR3 length is 14 residues. This chain's CDR3 is CASSGTGKSYEQYF. CDR3 coding DNA: TGTGCCAGCTCCGGGACAGGAAAATCCTACGAGCAGTACTTC.

This clonotype was detected ten times or more. The V call is TRBV6-1, the J call TRBJ2-7; 7 bases map to TRBD2. CDR3 length: 14 residues. The germline gives CDR1 MNHNS, CDR2 SASEGT. J gave up 4 bases and V 3 bases, and 6 bases lay outside the gene matches. The DNA of the CDR3 is TGTGCCAGCAGTGATCCGGGGGGACCATACGAGCAGTACTTC. Its translation: CASSDPGGPYEQYF.

This clonotype was seen many times. The chain couples TRBV7-8 to TRBJ1-2, with 10 bases matching TRBD1. CDR1 and CDR2 from the germline V gene are SGHVS and FQNEAQ. The trim removed 2 bases at V and 2 bases at J, leaving 14 bases unmatched. CDR3 length: 19 amino acids. As DNA, the CDR3 is TGTGCCAGCAGCTTAACATCCGGGACAGGGGCCTCTATAAACTATGGCTACACCTTC. Its protein product is CASSLTSGTGASINYGYTF.

There are a few counts of this clonotype. The chain is built from TRBV6-1 and TRBJ1-2; TRBD1 agrees at 7 bases. Germline lookup yields CDR1 MNHNS and CDR2 SASEGT. The ends lost 5 bases at V and 8 bases at J; junction bases unmatched: 2. This CDR3 is 11 amino acids long. In nucleotides, the CDR3 is TGTGCCAGCAGTACAGGGGAAGGCTACACCTTC. It is translated as CASSTGEGYTF.

J is TRBJ2-7 and V is TRBV2; D is uncertain. The V gene's germline CDR1 is SNHLY and CDR2 FYNNEI. This CDR3 spans 13 amino acids. V gave up 4 bases and J gave up 6 bases, with 13 bases separating them. This chain's CDR3 is CASSGPSGVEQYF. CDR3 DNA: TGTGCCAGCAGTGGGCCTTCCGGAGTCGAGCAGTACTTC. Together with reference TRBV2 and TRBJ2-7, the CDR3 gives the full variable domain: EPEVTQTPSHQVTQMGQEVILRCVPISNHLYFYWYRQILGQKVEFLVSFYNNEISEKSEIFDDQFSVERPDGSNFTLKIRSTKLEDSAMYFCASSGPSGVEQYFGPGTRLTVT.

This clonotype was picked up many times. The J gene is TRBJ2-5, the V gene TRBV24-1; TRBD1 or TRBD2 may be the D gene (5 bases each). This CDR3 spans 13 amino acids. The V end lost 7 bases, the J end lost 4 bases, and 12 bases lay between the germline ends. Germline loops: CDR1 KGHDR, CDR2 SFDVKD. The CDR3 DNA follows: TGTGCCACCAGCCATGGGGGAAGAGAGACCCAGTACTTC. Its protein product is CATSHGGRETQYF.

There are many counts of this clonotype. The V call is TRBV12-3 or TRBV12-4, the J call TRBJ1-1; D is undetermined. Trimming pared 3 bases from V and 6 bases from J, leaving 11 bases between. CDR3 length: 13 residues. Here the CDR3 DNA reads TGTGCCAGCAGTTTGGTTGGGAGGGCTGAAGCTTTCTTT. This sequence encodes CASSLVGRAEAFF.

This clonotype was seen more than once but under ten times. J is TRBJ2-6 and V is TRBV20-1; D uncertain. There are 14 residues in the CDR3. The germline V gene encodes CDR1 DFQATT and CDR2 SNEGSKA (reference sequence). The ends were cut back, 6 bases at V and 1 base at J, with 10 bases in the middle. Here the CDR3 DNA reads TGCAGTGCCAGTTCGGAATCTGGGGCCAACGTCCTGACTTTC. Protein: CSASSESGANVLTF.

This clonotype was detected many times. The chain recombines TRBV28 with TRBJ1-5, with a possible D match to TRBD1 (5 bases). V was pared by 6 bases and J by 2 bases, with 14 bases between. This CDR3 region has 15 residues. Per the germline V gene, CDR1 is MDHEN and CDR2 is SYDVKM. The CDR3 sequence is CASSLRVWGNQPQHF. CDR3 bases: TGTGCCAGCAGCCTCAGGGTTTGGGGCAATCAGCCCCAGCATTTT.

This clonotype has ten or more counts. The chain couples TRBV24-1 to TRBJ2-7, with D unclear. CDR3 length equals 14 residues. CDR1 is KGHDR, CDR2 SFDVKD, per germline. V lost 6 bases to trimming and J lost 2 bases, with 13 bases between them. CDR3 nucleotide sequence: TGTGCCACCAGTTCGAGGCGGAGTGCCTACGAGCAGTACTTC. It encodes CATSSRRSAYEQYF.